This T cell receptor beta chain was sequenced in a study of post-analysis software for immune sequencing data. Germline V gene sequence: CDR1 SGHTA, CDR2 FQGNSA. This CDR3 region has 13 residues. The V end was cut by 5 bases, the J end by 8 bases, with 13 bases between. Study outcomes and limitations: Controls showed lower frequencies than patients for roughly five TRBV segments, and TRBV5-6, TRBV5-1 and TRBV20-1 were among these. Patients with multiple sclerosis recorded significantly lower normalized Chao1 diversity than controls, the study found.

TCR beta cDNA libraries included unique molecular identifiers. Around 500,000 cDNA molecules were obtained per 1 to 10 million input T cells. TCRdb passed the PCR reads through MiXCR, listing each CDR3 protein once. The table has approximately 660,000 distinct CDR3 sequences, 59% seen once. This clonotype has only a few counts. The antigen is not known. Material for sequencing was blood. The clonotype was recovered from a girl aged 2 to 10 with multiple sclerosis. The V and J genes are TRBV7-2 and TRBJ2-1; D may match TRBD1 or TRBD2 (5 bases each). This chain's CDR3 is CASSTRQRDEQFF. The CDR3 region has the DNA TGTGCCAGCAGCACACGACAGAGGGATGAGCAGTTCTTC.